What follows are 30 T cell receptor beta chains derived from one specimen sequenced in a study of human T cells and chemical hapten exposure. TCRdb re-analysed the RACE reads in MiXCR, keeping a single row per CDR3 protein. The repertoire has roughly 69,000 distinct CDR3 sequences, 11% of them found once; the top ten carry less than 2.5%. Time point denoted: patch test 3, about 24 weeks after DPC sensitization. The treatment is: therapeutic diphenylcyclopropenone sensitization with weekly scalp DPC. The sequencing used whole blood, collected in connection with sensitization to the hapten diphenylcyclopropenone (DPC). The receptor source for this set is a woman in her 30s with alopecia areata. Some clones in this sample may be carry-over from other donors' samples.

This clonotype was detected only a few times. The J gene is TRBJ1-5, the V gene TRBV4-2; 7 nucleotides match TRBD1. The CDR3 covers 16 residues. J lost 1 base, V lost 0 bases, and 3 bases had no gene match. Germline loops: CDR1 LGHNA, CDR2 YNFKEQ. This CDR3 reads CASSQETQGSNQPQHF. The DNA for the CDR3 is TGTGCCAGCAGCCAAGAGACACAGGGGAGCAATCAGCCCCAGCATTTT.

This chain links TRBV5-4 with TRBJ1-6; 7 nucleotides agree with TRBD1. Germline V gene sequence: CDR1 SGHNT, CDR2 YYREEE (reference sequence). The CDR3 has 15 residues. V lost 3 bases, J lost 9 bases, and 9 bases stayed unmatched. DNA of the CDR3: TGTGCCAGCAGCTCCAGGACAGGAGGCACTTCACCCCTCCACTTT. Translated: CASSSRTGGTSPLHF. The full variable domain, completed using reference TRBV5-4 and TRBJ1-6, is ETGVTQSPTHLIKTRGQQVTLRCSSQSGHNTVSWYQQALGQGPQFIFQYYREEENGRGNFPPRFSGLQFPNYSSELNVNALELDDSALYLCASSSRTGGTSPLHFGNGTRLTVT.

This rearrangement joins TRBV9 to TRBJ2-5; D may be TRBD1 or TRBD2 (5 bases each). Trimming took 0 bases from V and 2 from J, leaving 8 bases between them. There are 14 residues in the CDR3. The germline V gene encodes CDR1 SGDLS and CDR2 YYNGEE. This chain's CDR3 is CASSVGGMQETQYF. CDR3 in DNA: TGTGCCAGCAGCGTAGGGGGGATGCAAGAGACCCAGTACTTC.

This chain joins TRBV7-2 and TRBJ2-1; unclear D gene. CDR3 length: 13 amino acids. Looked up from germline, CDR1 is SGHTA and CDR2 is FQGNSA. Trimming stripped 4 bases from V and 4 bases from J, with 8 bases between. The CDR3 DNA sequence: TGTGCCAGCAGCTCGGGCCTTTACAATGAGCAGTTCTTC. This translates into CASSSGLYNEQFF.

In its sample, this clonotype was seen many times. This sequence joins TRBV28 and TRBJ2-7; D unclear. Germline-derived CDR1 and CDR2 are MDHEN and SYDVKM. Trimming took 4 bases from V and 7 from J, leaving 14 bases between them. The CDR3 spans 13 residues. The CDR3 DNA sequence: TGTGCCAGCAGTTCCCCCTATCCGGAGGAGCAGTACTTC. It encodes CASSSPYPEEQYF.

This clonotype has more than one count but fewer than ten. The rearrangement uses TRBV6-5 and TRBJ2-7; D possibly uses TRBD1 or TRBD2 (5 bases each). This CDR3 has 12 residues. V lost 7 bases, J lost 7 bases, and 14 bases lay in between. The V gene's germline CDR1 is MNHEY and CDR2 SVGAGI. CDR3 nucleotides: TGTGCCAGCACTGGGACGGACGGTGAGCAGTACTTC. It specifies CASTGTDGEQYF.

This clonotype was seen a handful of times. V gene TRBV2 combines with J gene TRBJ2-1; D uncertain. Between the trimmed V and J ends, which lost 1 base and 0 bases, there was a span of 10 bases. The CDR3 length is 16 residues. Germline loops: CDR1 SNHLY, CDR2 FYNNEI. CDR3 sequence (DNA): TGTGCCAGCAGTGAAGATCTTGATACCTCCTACAATGAGCAGTTCTTC. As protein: CASSEDLDTSYNEQFF. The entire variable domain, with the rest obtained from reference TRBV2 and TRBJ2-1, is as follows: EPEVTQTPSHQVTQMGQEVILRCVPISNHLYFYWYRQILGQKVEFLVSFYNNEISEKSEIFDDQFSVERPDGSNFTLKIRSTKLEDSAMYFCASSEDLDTSYNEQFFGPGTRLTVL.

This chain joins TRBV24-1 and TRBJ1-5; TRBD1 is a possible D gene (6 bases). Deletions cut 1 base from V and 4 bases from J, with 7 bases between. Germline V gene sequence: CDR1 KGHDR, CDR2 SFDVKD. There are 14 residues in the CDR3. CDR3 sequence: CATSDFRGNQPQHF. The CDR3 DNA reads TGTGCCACCAGTGATTTCAGGGGTAATCAGCCCCAGCATTTT.

The CDR3 sequence: CASSYISRGTDTQYF. The CDR3 coding sequence is TGTGCCAGCAGTTACATTTCGAGGGGGACAGATACGCAGTATTTT. The chain couples TRBV6-2 or TRBV6-3 to TRBJ2-3; D is perhaps TRBD1 (6 bases). Trimming stripped 2 bases from V and 3 bases from J, with 12 bases between. The germline V gene has CDR1 MNHEY and CDR2 SVGEGT. The CDR3 loop spans 15 amino acids.

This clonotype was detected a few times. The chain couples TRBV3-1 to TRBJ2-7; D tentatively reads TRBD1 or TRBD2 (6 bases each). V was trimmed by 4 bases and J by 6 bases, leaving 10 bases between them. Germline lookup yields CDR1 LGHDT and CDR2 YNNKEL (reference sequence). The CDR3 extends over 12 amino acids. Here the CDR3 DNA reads TGTGCCAGCAGCCCGGGGGCGCGCGAGCAGTACTTC. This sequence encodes CASSPGAREQYF.

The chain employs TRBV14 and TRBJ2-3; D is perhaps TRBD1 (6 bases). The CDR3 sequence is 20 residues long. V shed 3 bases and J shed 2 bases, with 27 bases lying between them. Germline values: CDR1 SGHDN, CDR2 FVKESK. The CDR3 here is CASSQFSLLNRDTNTDTQYF. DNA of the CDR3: TGTGCCAGCAGCCAGTTTTCCCTGTTAAACCGGGACACCAACACAGATACGCAGTATTTT.

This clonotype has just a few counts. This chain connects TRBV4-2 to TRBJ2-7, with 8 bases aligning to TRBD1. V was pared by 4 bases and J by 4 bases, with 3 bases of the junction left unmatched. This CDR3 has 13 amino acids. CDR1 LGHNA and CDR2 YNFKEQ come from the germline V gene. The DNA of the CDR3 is TGTGCCAGCAGCCGGGACAGGCAATACGAGCAGTACTTC. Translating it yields CASSRDRQYEQYF.

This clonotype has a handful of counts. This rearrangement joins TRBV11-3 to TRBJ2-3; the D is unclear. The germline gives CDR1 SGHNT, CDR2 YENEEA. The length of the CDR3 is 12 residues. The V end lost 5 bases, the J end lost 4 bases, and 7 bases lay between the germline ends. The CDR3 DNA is TGTGCCAGCAGCCCCCGAGCAGATACGCAGTATTTT. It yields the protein CASSPRADTQYF.

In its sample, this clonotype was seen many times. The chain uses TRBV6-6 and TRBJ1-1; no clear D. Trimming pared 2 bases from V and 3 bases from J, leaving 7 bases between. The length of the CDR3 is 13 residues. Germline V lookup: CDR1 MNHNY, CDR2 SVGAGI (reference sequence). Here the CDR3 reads CASSYPPDTEAFF. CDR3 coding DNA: TGTGCCAGCAGTTACCCCCCCGACACTGAAGCTTTCTTT.

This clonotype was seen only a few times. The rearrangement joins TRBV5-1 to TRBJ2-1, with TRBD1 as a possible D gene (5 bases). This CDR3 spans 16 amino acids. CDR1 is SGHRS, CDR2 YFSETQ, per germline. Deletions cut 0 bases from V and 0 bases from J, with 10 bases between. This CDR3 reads CASSLEYRGSYNEQFF. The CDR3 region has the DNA TGCGCCAGCAGCTTGGAGTATAGGGGCTCCTACAATGAGCAGTTCTTC.

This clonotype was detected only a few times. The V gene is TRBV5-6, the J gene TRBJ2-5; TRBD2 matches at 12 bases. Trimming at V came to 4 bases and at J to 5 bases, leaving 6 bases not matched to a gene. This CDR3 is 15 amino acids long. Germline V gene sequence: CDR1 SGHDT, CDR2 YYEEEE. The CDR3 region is CASSRGLAGLETQYF. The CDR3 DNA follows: TGTGCCAGCAGCCGGGGACTAGCGGGCCTGGAGACCCAGTACTTC.

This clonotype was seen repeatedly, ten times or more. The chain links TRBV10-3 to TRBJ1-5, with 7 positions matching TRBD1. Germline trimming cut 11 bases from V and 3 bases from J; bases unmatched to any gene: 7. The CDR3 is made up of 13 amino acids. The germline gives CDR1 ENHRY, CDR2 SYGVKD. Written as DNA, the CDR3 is TGTGCCGCAGAGGACAGGCCCAATCAGCCCCAGCATTTT. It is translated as CAAEDRPNQPQHF.

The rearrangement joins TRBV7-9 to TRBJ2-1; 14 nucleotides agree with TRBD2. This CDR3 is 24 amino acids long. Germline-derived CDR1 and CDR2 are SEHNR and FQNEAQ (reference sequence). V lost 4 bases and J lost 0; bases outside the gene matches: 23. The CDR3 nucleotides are TGTGCCAGCAGCTCAAGGACTAGCGGGAGGTCTCTAAAACACGAGCCACCCTCCTACAATGAGCAGTTCTTC. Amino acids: CASSSRTSGRSLKHEPPSYNEQFF.

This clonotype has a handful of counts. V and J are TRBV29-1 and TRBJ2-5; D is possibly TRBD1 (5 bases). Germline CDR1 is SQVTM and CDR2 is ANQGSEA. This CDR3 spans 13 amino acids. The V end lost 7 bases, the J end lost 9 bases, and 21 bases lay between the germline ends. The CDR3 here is CSGTGRREEPQYF. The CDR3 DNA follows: TGCAGCGGTACAGGTCGGCGTGAGGAGCCCCAGTACTTC.

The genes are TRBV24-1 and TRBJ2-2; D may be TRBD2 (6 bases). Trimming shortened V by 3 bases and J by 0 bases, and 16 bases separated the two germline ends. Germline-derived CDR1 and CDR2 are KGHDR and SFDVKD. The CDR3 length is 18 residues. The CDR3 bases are TGTGCCACCAGTGATCCCCGACCCGGGACTGCGAACACCGGGGAGCTGTTTTTT. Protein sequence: CATSDPRPGTANTGELFF.

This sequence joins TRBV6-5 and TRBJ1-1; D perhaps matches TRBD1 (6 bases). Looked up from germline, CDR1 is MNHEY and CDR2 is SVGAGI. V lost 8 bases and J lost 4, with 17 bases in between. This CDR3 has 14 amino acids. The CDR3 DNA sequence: TGTGCCAGCCGAGACGGGGGGCAGGGCACTGAAGCTTTCTTT. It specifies CASRDGGQGTEAFF.

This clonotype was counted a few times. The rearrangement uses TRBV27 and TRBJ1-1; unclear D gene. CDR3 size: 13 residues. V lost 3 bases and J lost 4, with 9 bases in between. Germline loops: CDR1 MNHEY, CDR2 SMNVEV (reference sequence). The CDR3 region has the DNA TGTGCCAGCAGTTTTGGCAGAGCCACTGAAGCTTTCTTT. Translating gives CASSFGRATEAFF.

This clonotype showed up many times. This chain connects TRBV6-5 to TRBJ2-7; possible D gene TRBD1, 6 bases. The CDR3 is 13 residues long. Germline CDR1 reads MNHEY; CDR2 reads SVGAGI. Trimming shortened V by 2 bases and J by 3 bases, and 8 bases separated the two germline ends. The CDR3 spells CASSYRDNYEQYF. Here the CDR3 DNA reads TGTGCCAGCAGTTACCGGGACAACTACGAGCAGTACTTC.

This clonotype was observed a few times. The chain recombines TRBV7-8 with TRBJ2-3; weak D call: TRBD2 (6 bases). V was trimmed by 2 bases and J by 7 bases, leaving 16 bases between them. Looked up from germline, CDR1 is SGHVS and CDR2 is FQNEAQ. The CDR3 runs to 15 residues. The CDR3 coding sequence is TGTGCCAGCAGCTTAATGAGCGGTGCGGGGAATACGCAGTATTTT. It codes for CASSLMSGAGNTQYF.

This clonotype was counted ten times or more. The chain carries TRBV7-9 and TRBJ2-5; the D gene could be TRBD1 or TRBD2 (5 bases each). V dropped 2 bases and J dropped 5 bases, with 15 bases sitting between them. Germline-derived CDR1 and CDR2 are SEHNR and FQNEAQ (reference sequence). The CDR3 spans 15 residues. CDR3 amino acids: CASSLFLGGMETQYF. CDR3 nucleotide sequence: TGTGCCAGCAGCTTATTTCTTGGGGGAATGGAGACCCAGTACTTC.

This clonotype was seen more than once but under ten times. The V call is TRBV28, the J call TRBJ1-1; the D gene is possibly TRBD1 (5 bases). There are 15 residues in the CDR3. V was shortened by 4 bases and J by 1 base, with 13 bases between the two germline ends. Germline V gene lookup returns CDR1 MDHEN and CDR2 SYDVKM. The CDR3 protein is CASSSSATGNTEAFF. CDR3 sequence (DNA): TGTGCCAGCAGTTCTTCTGCTACAGGGAACACTGAAGCTTTCTTT. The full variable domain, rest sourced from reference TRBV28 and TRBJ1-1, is DVKVTQSSRYLVKRTGEKVFLECVQDMDHENMFWYRQDPGLGLRLIYFSYDVKMKEKGDIPEGYSVSREKKERFSLILESASTNQTSMYLCASSSSATGNTEAFFGQGTRLTVV.

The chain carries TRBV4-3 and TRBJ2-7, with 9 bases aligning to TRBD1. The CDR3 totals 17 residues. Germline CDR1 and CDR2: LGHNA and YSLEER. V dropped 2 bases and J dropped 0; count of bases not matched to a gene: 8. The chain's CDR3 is CASSQRAGTGSSYEQYF. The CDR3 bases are TGCGCCAGCAGCCAACGGGCCGGGACAGGGAGCTCCTACGAGCAGTACTTC.

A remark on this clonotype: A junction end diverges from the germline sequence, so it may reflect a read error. In DNA, the CDR3 is TGTGCTAGCAGCTTGTATAGCGACCAAGAGACCCAGTACTTC. The encoded protein is CASSLYSDQETQYF. This chain joins TRBV7-7 and TRBJ2-5, with a weak D call TRBD2 (5 bases). Germline V gives CDR1 SSHAT, CDR2 FNYEAQ (reference sequence). CDR3 length equals 14 residues.

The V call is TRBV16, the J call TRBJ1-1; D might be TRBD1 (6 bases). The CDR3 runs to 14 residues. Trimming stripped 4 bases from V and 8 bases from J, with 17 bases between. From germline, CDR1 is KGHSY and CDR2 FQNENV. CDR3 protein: CASSPQDSSTEAFF. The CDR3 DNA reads TGTGCCAGCAGCCCGCAGGACAGCTCGACCGAAGCTTTCTTT.

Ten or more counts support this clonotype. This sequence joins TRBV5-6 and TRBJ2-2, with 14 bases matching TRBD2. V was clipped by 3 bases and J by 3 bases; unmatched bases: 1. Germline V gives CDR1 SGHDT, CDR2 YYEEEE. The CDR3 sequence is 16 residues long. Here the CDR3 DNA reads TGTGCCAGCAGCTGGGGACTAGCGGGAGACACCGGGGAGCTGTTTTTT. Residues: CASSWGLAGDTGELFF.